Following are 23 T cell receptor beta chains from one sample sequenced in a study of cytomegalovirus exposure and HLA in healthy donors. PCR amplification relied on 60 Vbeta primers (plus 13 Jbeta primers). The data were produced by immunoSEQ multiplex PCR, yet TCRdb's version contains in-frame clones alone and is incomplete. The sample holds about 100,000 clones, around 76% seen once. The sequenced sample consisted of PBMCs. The receptors come from a man aged 40-50 years in good health and CMV-seropositive.

The V and J genes are TRBV5-5 and TRBJ2-2; 7 positions match TRBD2. Germline trimming cut 0 bases from V and 1 base from J; bases unmatched to any gene: 3. This CDR3 is built from 16 residues. Germline assignment: CDR1 SGHKS and CDR2 YYEKEE (reference sequence). In nucleotides, the CDR3 is TGTGCCAGCAGCTTGGGGGCTAGCGGGAACACCGGGGAGCTGTTTTTT. Translation: CASSLGASGNTGELFF.

V usage is TRBV7-8 and J usage is TRBJ2-7, with D perhaps matching TRBD1 (5 bases). Trimming removed 5 bases at V and 7 bases at J, with 18 bases between. The CDR3 totals 14 residues. Germline loops: CDR1 SGHVS, CDR2 FQNEAQ. This chain's CDR3 is CASSTTDTLAEQYF. For the CDR3, the DNA is TGTGCCAGCAGCACGACGGACACCCTGGCGGAGCAGTACTTC.

J is TRBJ2-2 and V is TRBV2, with D perhaps matching TRBD2 (5 bases). V shed 7 bases and J shed 5 bases, with 11 bases lying between them. CDR3 size: 13 residues. CDR1 and CDR2 (germline): SNHLY, FYNNEI. The CDR3 protein is CASTRERTGELFF. The DNA for the CDR3 is TGTGCCAGCACGAGGGAGAGGACCGGGGAGCTGTTTTTT.

This rearrangement joins TRBV5-8 to TRBJ1-3; D is perhaps TRBD1 (6 bases). The CDR3 is made up of 15 amino acids. Per the germline V gene, CDR1 is SGHTS and CDR2 is YDEGEE. Trimming pared 1 base from V and 5 bases from J, leaving 13 bases between. The CDR3 protein is CASSLLSGARNTIYF. CDR3 nucleotides: TGTGCCAGCAGCTTGCTTTCAGGGGCCAGAAACACCATATATTTT.

The chain is built from TRBV4-3 and TRBJ2-1; TRBD2 agrees at 8 bases. The CDR3 extends over 15 amino acids. Germline CDR1 is LGHNA and CDR2 is YSLEER. The V gene end was trimmed by 4 bases and the J gene end by 9 bases; junction bases not matched to a gene: 11. CDR3 sequence (DNA): TGCGCCAGCAGCCGATATAGCGGGAATTCGGGTGAGCAGTTCTTC. Amino acid sequence: CASSRYSGNSGEQFF.

The CDR3 bases are TGTGCCAGCAGTGTAACTCCCAGGGTTGAGGGCTACACCTTC. It specifies CASSVTPRVEGYTF. The rearrangement links TRBV2 to TRBJ1-2; D may be TRBD1 (5 bases). Per germline, CDR1 SNHLY and CDR2 FYNNEI. V was pared by 4 bases and J by 8 bases, with 17 bases between. The CDR3 is made up of 14 amino acids.

The chain is built from TRBV10-3 and TRBJ1-2, with no clear D. Trimming cost V 0 bases and J 1 base, with 12 bases left between them. Germline assignment: CDR1 ENHRY and CDR2 SYGVKD. The length of the CDR3 is 16 residues. The CDR3 is CAISESQPGNNYGYTF. CDR3 DNA: TGTGCCATCAGTGAGTCCCAGCCGGGAAATAACTATGGCTACACCTTC.

This clone was detected once. The chain has TRBV28 and TRBJ2-2, with 8 bases that match TRBD2. This CDR3 has 14 residues. Germline-derived CDR1 and CDR2 are MDHEN and SYDVKM. Trimming cost V 11 bases and J 1 base; bases outside gene matches: 6. CDR3 loop: CAATSGMNTGELFF. CDR3 bases: TGTGCCGCTACTAGCGGAATGAACACCGGGGAGCTGTTTTTT.

This CDR3 reads CASRNGGTEAFF. DNA of the CDR3: TGTGCCAGCAGAAACGGGGGTACTGAAGCTTTCTTT. The rearrangement joins TRBV6-6 to TRBJ1-1; a weak D match, TRBD1 (5 bases). The CDR3 has 12 amino acids. Germline CDR1 and CDR2: MNHNY and SVGAGI (reference sequence). V dropped 6 bases and J dropped 5 bases, with 10 bases sitting between them.

This sequence joins TRBV15 and TRBJ2-1; 12 nucleotides line up with TRBD2. CDR3 size: 18 residues. Germline-derived CDR1 and CDR2 are LNHNV and YYDKDF (reference sequence). J gave up 3 bases and V 4 bases, and 10 bases lay outside the gene matches. The CDR3 DNA reads as TGTGCCACCAGCAAACTAGCGGGGGGCGGGAGGGGCTACAATGAGCAGTTCTTC. Its translation: CATSKLAGGGRGYNEQFF.

The chain recombines TRBV9 with TRBJ2-7; maybe TRBD2 (7 bases). Germline CDR1 and CDR2: SGDLS and YYNGEE. Trimming cost V 3 bases and J 3 bases, with 16 bases left between them. There are 15 residues in the CDR3. In DNA form, the CDR3 reads TGTGCCAGCAGCGAGGGGGGGGTGGGAAGCTACGAGCAGTACTTC. Translating gives CASSEGGVGSYEQYF.

This clone was counted a few times. The gene calls are TRBV6-4 and TRBJ2-7, with D maybe TRBD2 (6 bases). The CDR3 contains 15 residues. The germline CDR1 and CDR2 sequences are MRHNA and SNTAGT. Trimming pared 6 bases from V and 7 bases from J, leaving 22 bases between. The chain's CDR3 is CASSPTGGGAEEQYF. CDR3 sequence (DNA): TGTGCCAGCAGCCCCACCGGCGGCGGGGCGGAAGAGCAGTACTTC.

This clone was seen a few times. The chain is built from TRBV19 and TRBJ2-3, with 7 bases lining up with TRBD2. In germline, CDR1 is LNHDA, CDR2 SQIVND (reference sequence). The J segment lost 2 bases and the V segment lost 3 bases, leaving 2 bases of the junction unmatched. The CDR3 consists of 14 residues. The CDR3: CASSIAGVTDTQYF. The DNA of the CDR3 is TGTGCCAGTAGTATTGCGGGGGTCACAGATACGCAGTATTTT.

The chain recombines TRBV7-9 with TRBJ2-5; 7 bases fit TRBD2. Near its end, the DNA agrees better with TRBJ2-7, so the J call may be wrong. Per germline, CDR1 SEHNR and CDR2 FQNEAQ (reference sequence). This CDR3 region has 13 residues. The CDR3 is CASSNSGSYEQYF. Here the CDR3 DNA reads TGTGCCAGCAGCAATAGCGGGTCCTACGAGCAGTACTTC.

The rearrangement joins TRBV6-5 to TRBJ1-5; TRBD1 is a possible D gene (6 bases). This CDR3 has 14 amino acids. The germline V gene encodes CDR1 MNHEY and CDR2 SVGAGI. Trimming removed 4 bases at V and 4 bases at J, with 11 bases between. In nucleotides, the CDR3 is TGTGCCAGCAGTTCCGCGGACAGAAATCAGCCCCAGCATTTT. This encodes CASSSADRNQPQHF.

Here the CDR3 reads CASSSLNGLAGGTDTQYF. CDR3 nucleotide sequence: TGCGCCAGCTCTTCTCTGAACGGACTAGCGGGGGGCACAGATACGCAGTATTTT. The chain uses TRBV5-1 and TRBJ2-3; 13 bases match TRBD2. Trimming removed 7 bases from V and 1 base from J; junction bases left unmatched: 12. The CDR3 extends over 18 amino acids. From germline, CDR1 is SGHRS and CDR2 YFSETQ.

This clone was seen a handful of times. The chain uses TRBV15 and TRBJ2-7; D not certain. Trimming cost V 6 bases and J 0 bases, with 9 bases left between them. CDR3 size: 13 residues. Germline CDR1 LNHNV, CDR2 YYDKDF (reference sequence). The DNA for the CDR3 is TGTGCCACCAGAAACAATCCCTCCTACGAGCAGTACTTC. Translating gives CATRNNPSYEQYF.

The V and J genes are TRBV29-1 and TRBJ1-1, with D possibly matching TRBD1 (5 bases). V was pared by 7 bases and J by 1 base, with 13 bases between. The CDR3 runs 13 residues. Germline V gene sequence: CDR1 SQVTM, CDR2 ANQGSEA. The CDR3 DNA reads as TGCAGCGCTCTCCTGACAGAGAACACTGAAGCTTTCTTT. Protein product: CSALLTENTEAFF.

The chain combines TRBV18 with TRBJ2-3; TRBD2 matches at 9 bases. CDR3 length: 17 residues. Germline V gene data show CDR1 as KGHSH and CDR2 as LQKENI. J lost 5 bases, V lost 2 bases, and 11 bases had no gene match. As DNA, the CDR3 is TGTGCCAGCTCACCAAAGGTCAGCGGGGGGAGGCGAGATACGCAGTATTTT. Encoded protein: CASSPKVSGGRRDTQYF.

Points on this clone: At one of its ends the junction is not consistent with the germline gene, which may arise from a read error. The chain joins TRBV7-9 to TRBJ2-2; the match to TRBD2 covers 10 bases. Germline assignment: CDR1 SEHNR and CDR2 FQNEAQ (reference sequence). The CDR3 runs 16 residues. The CDR3, as DNA: TGTTCCAGCAGCTTTCCTAGCGGGGGGAACACCGGGGAGCTGTTTTTT. This sequence encodes CSSSFPSGGNTGELFF.

The rearrangement links TRBV5-1 to TRBJ1-1; D may be TRBD1 (6 bases). The CDR3 loop spans 15 amino acids. CDR1 and CDR2 from the germline V gene are SGHRS and YFSETQ. V was trimmed by 1 base and J by 4 bases, leaving 14 bases between them. CDR3 nucleotides: TGCGCCAGCAGCTTGCCTGATACAGGGACCACTGAAGCTTTCTTT. Protein: CASSLPDTGTTEAFF.

V is TRBV11-2 and J is TRBJ1-2; perhaps TRBD1 as D (6 bases). The CDR3 has 15 residues. Trimming stripped 5 bases from V and 7 bases from J, with 20 bases between. The germline gives CDR1 SGHAT, CDR2 FQNNGV. CDR3 sequence (DNA): TGTGCCAGCAGCCGTGTACAGGGTCATTTTGGTGGCTACACCTTC. Translated: CASSRVQGHFGGYTF.

This clone turned up a few times. The rearrangement links TRBV28 to TRBJ1-4, with TRBD1 matching over 8 bases. V dropped 2 bases and J dropped 5; count of bases not matched to a gene: 19. The CDR3 has 20 residues. Germline V lookup: CDR1 MDHEN, CDR2 SYDVKM. For the CDR3, the DNA is TGTGCCAGCAGTTTAAATCGCCAGGGGGCTTCGACCAAAACCAATGAAAAACTGTTTTTT. This codes for CASSLNRQGASTKTNEKLFF.